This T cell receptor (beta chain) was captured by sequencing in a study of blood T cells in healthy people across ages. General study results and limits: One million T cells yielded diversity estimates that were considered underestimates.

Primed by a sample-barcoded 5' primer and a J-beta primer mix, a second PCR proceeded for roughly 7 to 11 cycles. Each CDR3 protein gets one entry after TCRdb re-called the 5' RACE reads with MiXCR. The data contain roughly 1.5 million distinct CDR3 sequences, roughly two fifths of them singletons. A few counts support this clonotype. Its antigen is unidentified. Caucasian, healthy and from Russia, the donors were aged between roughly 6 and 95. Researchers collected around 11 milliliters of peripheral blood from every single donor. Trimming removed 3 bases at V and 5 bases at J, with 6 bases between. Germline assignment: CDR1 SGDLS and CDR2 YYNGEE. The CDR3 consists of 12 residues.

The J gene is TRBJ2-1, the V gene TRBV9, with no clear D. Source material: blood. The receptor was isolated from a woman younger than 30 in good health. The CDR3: CASSGIHNEQFF. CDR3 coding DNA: TGTGCCAGCAGCGGAATCCACAATGAGCAGTTCTTC.